A selection of T cell receptor beta chains follows, all from one sample in a study of Graves' ophthalmopathy and Graves' hyperthyroidism. From the multiplex PCR reads, TCRdb called clonotypes with MiXCR, one entry per CDR3 protein. Of some 160,000 distinct CDR3 sequences in the sample, roughly two fifths were seen once. The specimen was peripheral blood. These receptors originate from a man aged 25-45 years with Graves' ophthalmopathy. CDR3s include the opening cysteine and the closing phenylalanine or tryptophan.

j_gene | v_gene | CDR3aa
TRBJ2-7 | TRBV20-1 | CSATSPSYEQYF
TRBJ1-1 | TRBV28 | CVTSLQINTEAFF
TRBJ2-5 | TRBV29-1 | CSVEETGLETQYF
TRBJ1-6 | TRBV20-1 | CSARVPGWGDSPLHF
TRBJ1-3 | TRBV28 | CASTSGGLSSGNTIYF
TRBJ2-7 | TRBV10-3 | CAICSTSSSYEQYF
TRBJ1-2 | TRBV2 | CASSGQGNYGYTF
TRBJ2-7 | TRBV6-1 | CASSIAGGLDEQYF
TRBJ2-7 | TRBV28 | CASVRAGTGPYEQYF
TRBJ2-7 | TRBV30 | CAWSAPWTGGDEQYF
TRBJ2-7 | TRBV5-1 | CASSRTGHEQYF
TRBJ1-1 | TRBV12-3/TRBV12-4 | CASSLGEGMNTEAFF
TRBJ1-5 | TRBV12-3/TRBV12-4 | CASSFAPGHHNQPQHF
TRBJ2-5 | TRBV11-1 | CASSSPLGTSPQETQYF
TRBJ2-7 | TRBV6-1 | CASSEGFSDEQYF